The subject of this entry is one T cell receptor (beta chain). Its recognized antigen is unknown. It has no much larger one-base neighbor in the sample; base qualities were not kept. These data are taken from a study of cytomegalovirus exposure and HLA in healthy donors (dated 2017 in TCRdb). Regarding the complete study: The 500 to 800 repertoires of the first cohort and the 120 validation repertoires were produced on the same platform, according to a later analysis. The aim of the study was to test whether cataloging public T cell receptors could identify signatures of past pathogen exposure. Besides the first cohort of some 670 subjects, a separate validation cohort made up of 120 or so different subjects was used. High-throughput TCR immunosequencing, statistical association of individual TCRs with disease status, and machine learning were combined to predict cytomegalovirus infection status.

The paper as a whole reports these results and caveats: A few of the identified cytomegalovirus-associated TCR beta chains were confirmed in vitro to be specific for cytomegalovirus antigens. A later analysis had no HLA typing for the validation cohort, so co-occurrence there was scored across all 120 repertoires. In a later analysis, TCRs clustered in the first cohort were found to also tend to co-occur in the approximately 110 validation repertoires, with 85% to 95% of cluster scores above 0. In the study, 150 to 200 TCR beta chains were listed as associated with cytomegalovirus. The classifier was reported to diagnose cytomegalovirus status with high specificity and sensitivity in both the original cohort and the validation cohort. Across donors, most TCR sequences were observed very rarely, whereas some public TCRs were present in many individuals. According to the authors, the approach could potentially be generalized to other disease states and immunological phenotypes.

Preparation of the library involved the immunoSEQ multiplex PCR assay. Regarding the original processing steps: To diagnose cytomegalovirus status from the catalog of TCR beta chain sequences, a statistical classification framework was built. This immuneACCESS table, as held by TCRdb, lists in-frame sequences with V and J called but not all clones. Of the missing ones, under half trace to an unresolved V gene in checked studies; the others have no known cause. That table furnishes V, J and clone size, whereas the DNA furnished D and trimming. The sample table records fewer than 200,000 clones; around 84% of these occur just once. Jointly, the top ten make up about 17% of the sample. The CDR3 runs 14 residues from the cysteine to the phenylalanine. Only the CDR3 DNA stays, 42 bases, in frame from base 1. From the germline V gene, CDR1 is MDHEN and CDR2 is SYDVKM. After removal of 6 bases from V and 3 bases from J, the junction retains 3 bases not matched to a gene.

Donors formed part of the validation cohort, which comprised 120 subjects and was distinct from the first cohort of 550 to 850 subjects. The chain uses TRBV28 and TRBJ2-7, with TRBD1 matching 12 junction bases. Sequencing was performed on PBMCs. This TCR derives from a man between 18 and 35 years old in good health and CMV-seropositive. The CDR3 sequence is CASRGTGGNYEQYF. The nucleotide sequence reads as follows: TGTGCCAGCAGGGGGACAGGGGGCAACTACGAGCAGTACTTC.